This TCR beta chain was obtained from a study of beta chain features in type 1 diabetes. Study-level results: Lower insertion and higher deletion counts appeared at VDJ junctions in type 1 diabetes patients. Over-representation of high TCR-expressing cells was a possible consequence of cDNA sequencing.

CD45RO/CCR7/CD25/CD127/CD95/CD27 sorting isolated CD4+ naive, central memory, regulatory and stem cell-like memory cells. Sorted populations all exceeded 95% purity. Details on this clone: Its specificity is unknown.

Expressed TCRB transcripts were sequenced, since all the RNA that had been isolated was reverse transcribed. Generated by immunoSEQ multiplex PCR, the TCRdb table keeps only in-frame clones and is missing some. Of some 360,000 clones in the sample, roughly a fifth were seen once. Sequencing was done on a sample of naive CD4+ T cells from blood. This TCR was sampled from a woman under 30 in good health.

CDR3 residues: CASSQEQTGYNEQFF. The CDR3 nucleotides read TGCGCCAGCAGCCAAGAGCAGACAGGGTACAATGAGCAGTTCTTC. The chain couples TRBV4-3 to TRBJ2-1; 7 nucleotides agree with TRBD1. V was clipped by 0 bases and J by 4 bases; unmatched bases: 3. This CDR3 has 15 residues. CDR1 and CDR2 from the germline V gene are LGHNA and YSLEER.